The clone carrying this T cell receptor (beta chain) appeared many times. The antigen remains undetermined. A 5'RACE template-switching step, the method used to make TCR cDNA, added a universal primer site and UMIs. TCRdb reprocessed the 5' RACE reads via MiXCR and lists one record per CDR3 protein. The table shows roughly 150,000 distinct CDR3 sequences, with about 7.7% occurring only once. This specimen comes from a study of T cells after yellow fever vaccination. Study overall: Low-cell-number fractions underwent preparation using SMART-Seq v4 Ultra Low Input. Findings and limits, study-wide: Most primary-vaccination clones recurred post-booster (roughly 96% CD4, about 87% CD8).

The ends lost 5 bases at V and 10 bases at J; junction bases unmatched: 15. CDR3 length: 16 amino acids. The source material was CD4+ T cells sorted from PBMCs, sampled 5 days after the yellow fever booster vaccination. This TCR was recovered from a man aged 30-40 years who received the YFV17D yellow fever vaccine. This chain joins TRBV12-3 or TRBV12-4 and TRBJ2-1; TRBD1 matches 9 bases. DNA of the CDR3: TGTGCCAGCAGTACCCGGACAGGGGTTGTTGGTGGGGAGCAGTTCTTC. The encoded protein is CASSTRTGVVGGEQFF.